These 30 T cell receptor beta chains originate from one sample sequenced in a study of shared clonotypes between healthy human individuals. TCRdb's copy holds only in-frame clones and misses some; the assay was immunoSEQ multiplex PCR. Of about 2 million clones listed, approximately 95% are singletons. Naive CD8 populations comprised CD45RO-negative cells positively selected for CCR7, excluding terminally differentiated effector memory CD45RA+ cells. Sequencing was performed on naive CD8+ T cells sorted from blood. These receptors were collected from a man aged 18 to 30 in good health.

As concerns this clone: Other DNA sequences of this sample code for an identical CDR3. The chain uses TRBV28 and TRBJ2-7; 11 positions match TRBD2. This CDR3 region has 14 residues. Unmatched junction bases numbered 2, after V lost 6 bases and J lost 1 base. Germline CDR1 and CDR2: MDHEN and SYDVKM. The CDR3 is CASSLAGGSYEQYF. Here the CDR3 DNA reads TGTGCCAGCAGCTTAGCGGGGGGGTCCTACGAGCAGTACTTC.

This chain connects TRBV6-4 to TRBJ2-2, with a possible D match to TRBD1 (6 bases). The ends were cut back, 0 bases at V and 6 bases at J, with 14 bases in the middle. The CDR3 runs 16 residues. The germline gives CDR1 MRHNA, CDR2 SNTAGT. The CDR3 nucleotides read TGTGCCAGCAGTGACTCCCCGATGGGACACCCCGGGGAGCTGTTTTTT. Translation gives CASSDSPMGHPGELFF.

The V call is TRBV7-2, the J call TRBJ2-5, with no clear D. CDR1 is SGHTA and CDR2 is FQGNSA in the germline V gene. CDR3 length: 12 residues. V lost 1 base and J 4 bases, leaving 4 bases between the germline ends. The CDR3 nucleotides are TGTGCCAGCAGCTTAGGGGCAGAGACCCAGTACTTC. It specifies CASSLGAETQYF.

The chain links TRBV19 to TRBJ1-5; D is unresolved. The CDR3 has 16 amino acids. V was cut by 6 bases and J by 3 bases, with 18 bases left in between. CDR1 and CDR2 (germline): LNHDA, SQIVND (reference sequence). This chain's CDR3 is CASSTTEAFSNQPQHF. For the CDR3, the DNA is TGTGCCAGTAGCACGACCGAAGCATTTTCCAATCAGCCCCAGCATTTT.

About this clone itself: Other nucleotide sequences in the sample specify the same CDR3. The chain combines TRBV27 with TRBJ2-5; D is unclear. The CDR3 length is 13 residues. The V and J ends lost 2 bases and 0 bases respectively, with 4 bases between them. CDR1 and CDR2 from the germline V gene are MNHEY and SMNVEV (reference sequence). CDR3 bases: TGTGCCAGCAGTTTACAGGACCAAGAGACCCAGTACTTC. This sequence encodes CASSLQDQETQYF.

This clone was detected only once. V usage is TRBV7-6 and J usage is TRBJ1-4; D uncertain. The V end lost 0 bases, the J end lost 6 bases, and 11 bases lay between the germline ends. The CDR3 is 15 residues long. Germline assignment: CDR1 SGHVS and CDR2 FNYEAQ. This CDR3 reads CASSLAGELHEKLFF. The CDR3 coding sequence is TGTGCCAGCAGCTTAGCGGGAGAACTGCATGAAAAACTGTTTTTT. Combining the CDR3 with reference TRBV7-6 and TRBJ1-4 gives the whole variable domain GAGVSQSPRYKVTKRGQDVALRCDPISGHVSLYWYRQALGQGPEFLTYFNYEAQQDKSGLPNDRFSAERPEGSISTLTIQRTEQRDSAMYRCASSLAGELHEKLFFGSGTQLSVL.

The J gene is TRBJ1-6, the V gene TRBV7-9; no definite D call. V lost 5 bases and J 8 bases, leaving 19 bases between the germline ends. CDR3 length: 16 amino acids. CDR1 is SEHNR, CDR2 FQNEAQ, per germline (reference sequence). The CDR3 sequence is CASSHVGEKKDSPLHF. In DNA form, the CDR3 reads TGTGCCAGCAGCCACGTTGGGGAGAAGAAGGATTCACCCCTCCACTTT.

V is TRBV13 and J is TRBJ2-3, with D hard to call. V dropped 0 bases and J dropped 5 bases, with 9 bases sitting between them. CDR3 length equals 14 residues. Germline values: CDR1 PRHDT, CDR2 FYEKMQ (reference sequence). DNA for the CDR3: TGTGCCAGCAGCTTAGGGTCAGGAGAAGATACGCAGTATTTT. This codes for CASSLGSGEDTQYF.

CDR3 residues: CASSLAPSGRLLYEQYF. CDR3 sequence (DNA): TGCGCCAGCAGCTTGGCCCCTAGCGGGAGGCTCCTCTACGAGCAGTACTTC. The chain has TRBV5-1 and TRBJ2-7; 11 positions agree with TRBD2. With 0 bases clipped from V and 3 bases from J, the junction kept 8 bases outside the gene matches. The CDR3 runs 17 residues. Germline CDR1 and CDR2: SGHRS and YFSETQ.

The chain links TRBV10-2 to TRBJ2-3, with 9 bases fitting TRBD2. The germline V gene has CDR1 WSHSY and CDR2 SAAADI. This CDR3 has 14 amino acids. The V gene end was trimmed by 8 bases and the J gene end by 1 base; junction bases not matched to a gene: 4. CDR3 in amino acids: CASVAGEGTDTQYF. The CDR3, as DNA: TGCGCCAGCGTAGCGGGAGAGGGCACAGATACGCAGTATTTT.

The chain couples TRBV15 to TRBJ2-5; TRBD2 matches 7 bases. Per the germline V gene, CDR1 is LNHNV and CDR2 is YYDKDF (reference sequence). The CDR3 sequence is 15 residues long. V dropped 2 bases and J dropped 4; count of bases not matched to a gene: 7. This CDR3 is CATSRRGGGGETQYF. The CDR3 DNA sequence: TGTGCCACCAGCAGACGCGGGGGAGGCGGAGAGACCCAGTACTTC. The full variable domain, its missing parts supplied by reference TRBV15 and TRBJ2-5, is DAMVIQNPRYQVTQFGKPVTLSCSQTLNHNVMYWYQQKSSQAPKLLFHYYDKDFNNEADTPDNFQSRRPNTSFCFLDIRSPGLGDTAMYLCATSRRGGGGETQYFGPGTRLLVL.

Worth noting for this clone: Within the sample, other DNA sequences also encode this same CDR3. V gene TRBV7-2 combines with J gene TRBJ1-5; 8 bases fit TRBD1. Trimming at V came to 1 base and at J to 4 bases, leaving 0 bases not matched to a gene. This CDR3 spans 14 amino acids. Germline CDR1 reads SGHTA; CDR2 reads FQGNSA. CDR3 region: CASSLGTGNQPQHF. The DNA of the CDR3 is TGTGCCAGCAGCTTAGGGACAGGGAATCAGCCCCAGCATTTT.

CDR3 sequence (DNA): TGTGCCAGCAGCCAGATTATCATGAACACTGAAGCTTTCTTT. It is translated as CASSQIIMNTEAFF. The chain joins TRBV7-9 to TRBJ1-1; D is unclear. CDR1 and CDR2 from the germline V gene are SEHNR and FQNEAQ (reference sequence). The CDR3 runs 14 residues. With 5 bases removed from V and 0 bases from J, the gap between germline ends came to 10 bases.

Details on this clone: Different DNA sequences within this sample yield the same CDR3. This chain links TRBV10-3 with TRBJ1-1, with D possibly TRBD1 on 5 matching bases. V lost 2 bases, J lost 2 bases, and 9 bases lay in between. The CDR3 spans 14 residues. Germline CDR1 ENHRY, CDR2 SYGVKD. CDR3 in DNA: TGTGCCATCAGTGAGGGGGGTGGCAACACTGAAGCTTTCTTT. It is translated as CAISEGGGNTEAFF.

The chain employs TRBV28 and TRBJ2-7; 7 bases are a match to TRBD1. Germline CDR1 MDHEN, CDR2 SYDVKM. J gave up 2 bases and V 7 bases, and 2 bases lay outside the gene matches. CDR3 size: 12 residues. Here the CDR3 reads CASTTGAYEQYF. The CDR3 DNA reads as TGTGCCAGCACTACAGGGGCCTACGAGCAGTACTTC. The entire variable domain, with the rest obtained from reference TRBV28 and TRBJ2-7, is as follows: DVKVTQSSRYLVKRTGEKVFLECVQDMDHENMFWYRQDPGLGLRLIYFSYDVKMKEKGDIPEGYSVSREKKERFSLILESASTNQTSMYLCASTTGAYEQYFGPGTRLTVT.

This chain links TRBV30 with TRBJ2-7; 7 positions match TRBD2. Germline assignment: CDR1 GTSNPN and CDR2 SVGIG (reference sequence). Trimming cost V 5 bases and J 6 bases; bases outside gene matches: 10. CDR3 length: 13 amino acids. This CDR3 is CAWEAGDVAEQYF. As DNA, the CDR3 is TGTGCCTGGGAGGCGGGAGACGTAGCCGAGCAGTACTTC.

This sequence joins TRBV7-3 and TRBJ2-1; D remains unclear. Looked up from germline, CDR1 is SGHTA and CDR2 is FQGTGA. The CDR3 extends over 15 amino acids. Trimming left V 5 bases short and J 5 bases short, with 16 bases between. The CDR3 loop is CASSPNPGRDNEQFF. The CDR3 DNA sequence: TGTGCCAGCAGCCCGAACCCAGGACGGGACAATGAGCAGTTCTTC.

The chain employs TRBV27 and TRBJ2-7; 8 bases align to TRBD2. J lost 1 base, V lost 7 bases, and 12 bases had no gene match. Germline-derived CDR1 and CDR2 are MNHEY and SMNVEV (reference sequence). The CDR3 extends over 16 amino acids. The chain's CDR3 is CASTPSGGDQSYEQYF. CDR3 sequence (DNA): TGTGCCAGCACTCCTTCCGGGGGGGACCAGTCCTACGAGCAGTACTTC.

This chain joins TRBV19 and TRBJ1-5; D is uncertain. CDR3 size: 14 residues. V was trimmed by 7 bases and J by 3 bases, leaving 13 bases between them. Germline V gives CDR1 LNHDA, CDR2 SQIVND (reference sequence). As DNA, the CDR3 is TGTGCCAGTACCGAGACCGCCCTCAATCAGCCCCAGCATTTT. Amino acids: CASTETALNQPQHF.

Turning to this clone: Additional DNA sequences in this sample encode the identical CDR3. The rearrangement links TRBV27 to TRBJ1-5, with 9 positions matching TRBD1. The length of the CDR3 is 14 residues. Trimming at V came to 4 bases and at J to 4 bases, leaving 2 bases not matched to a gene. CDR1 and CDR2 from the germline V gene are MNHEY and SMNVEV (reference sequence). The CDR3 coding sequence is TGTGCCAGCAGTTCGGGACAGGGTAATCAGCCCCAGCATTTT. Its translation is CASSSGQGNQPQHF.

This chain connects TRBV4-3 to TRBJ2-3; 7 bases are a match to TRBD2. CDR1 is LGHNA, CDR2 YSLEER, per germline. The CDR3 contains 16 residues. With 4 bases clipped from V and 2 bases from J, the junction kept 9 bases outside the gene matches. CDR3 sequence: CASSPGTMAPTDTQYF. CDR3 DNA: TGCGCCAGCAGCCCCGGGACTATGGCCCCCACAGATACGCAGTATTTT.

The V gene is TRBV7-9, the J gene TRBJ2-3; D is unresolved. Trimming pared 1 base from V and 2 bases from J, leaving 7 bases between. CDR3 size: 14 residues. CDR1 is SEHNR, CDR2 FQNEAQ, per germline (reference sequence). The CDR3 coding sequence is TGTGCCAGCAGCTTAGTAAAATACACAGATACGCAGTATTTT. This gives the protein CASSLVKYTDTQYF. The full variable domain, rest sourced from reference TRBV7-9 and TRBJ2-3, is DTGVSQNPRHKITKRGQNVTFRCDPISEHNRLYWYRQTLGQGPEFLTYFQNEAQLEKSRLLSDRFSAERPKGSFSTLEIQRTEQGDSAMYLCASSLVKYTDTQYFGPGTRLTVL.

This sequence joins TRBV27 and TRBJ2-7; weak D call: TRBD2 (7 bases). V lost 1 base, J lost 4 bases, and 17 bases lay in between. Per germline, CDR1 MNHEY and CDR2 SMNVEV (reference sequence). CDR3 length: 16 amino acids. The CDR3 loop reads CASSLYPGEGVYEQYF. The CDR3 region has the DNA TGTGCCAGCAGTTTATACCCAGGGGAGGGGGTTTACGAGCAGTACTTC.

The chain has TRBV7-9 and TRBJ2-5, with TRBD1 matching 9 bases. The junction had 4 bases not matched to a gene; V was cut back by 3 bases and J by 2 bases. Germline assignment: CDR1 SEHNR and CDR2 FQNEAQ (reference sequence). The CDR3 contains 15 residues. The CDR3 coding sequence is TGTGCCAGCAGCTTCGGGACAGGGATACAAGAGACCCAGTACTTC. It translates to CASSFGTGIQETQYF.

V and J are TRBV14 and TRBJ1-1; 8 bases align to TRBD1. After removal of 1 base from V and 6 bases from J, the junction contained 7 bases not matched to a gene. This CDR3 spans 15 amino acids. The germline gives CDR1 SGHDN, CDR2 FVKESK. CDR3 in amino acids: CASSQGGQGGSEAFF. The DNA for the CDR3 is TGTGCCAGCAGCCAAGGTGGACAGGGTGGGTCTGAAGCTTTCTTT.

The gene calls are TRBV30 and TRBJ1-1; 7 bases are a match to TRBD1. This CDR3 region has 12 residues. Germline CDR1 reads GTSNPN; CDR2 reads SVGIG (reference sequence). V was pared by 5 bases and J by 4 bases, with 4 bases of the junction left unmatched. The CDR3 region has the DNA TGTGCCTGGCGACAGGGTGGCACTGAAGCTTTCTTT. Translating gives CAWRQGGTEAFF.

V usage is TRBV7-6 and J usage is TRBJ1-1, with D possibly being TRBD1 (5 bases). The CDR3 contains 13 residues. Between the trimmed V and J ends, which lost 1 base and 8 bases, there was a span of 11 bases. The V gene's germline CDR1 is SGHVS and CDR2 FNYEAQ. For the CDR3, the DNA is TGTGCCAGCAGCTTAGGCGGGGGTTTGGAAGCTTTCTTT. Translation: CASSLGGGLEAFF.

This clone is a singleton in its sample. Other DNA sequences in this sample translate to the same CDR3. The gene calls are TRBV6-5 and TRBJ2-3, with D unclear. The V gene's germline CDR1 is MNHEY and CDR2 SVGAGI. The CDR3 loop spans 13 amino acids. The ends were cut back, 3 bases at V and 2 bases at J, with 6 bases in the middle. CDR3 amino acids: CASSYLFTDTQYF. For the CDR3, the DNA is TGTGCCAGCAGTTATCTATTCACAGATACGCAGTATTTT.

This clone has a single count. The identical CDR3 is also encoded by other nucleotide sequences in the sample. This chain uses TRBV6-5 with TRBJ2-3; D not resolved. Between the trimmed V and J ends, which lost 0 bases and 2 bases, there was a span of 3 bases. Germline V lookup: CDR1 MNHEY, CDR2 SVGAGI. The CDR3 is made up of 13 amino acids. CDR3 region: CASSYSLTDTQYF. For the CDR3, the DNA is TGTGCCAGCAGTTACTCTCTCACAGATACGCAGTATTTT.

The chain uses TRBV19 and TRBJ1-5; possible D gene TRBD1, 6 bases. Trimming took off 3 bases at V and 6 bases at J, with 15 bases between the two ends. The germline V gene encodes CDR1 LNHDA and CDR2 SQIVND (reference sequence). The CDR3 is 15 amino acids. The CDR3 loop is CASSMWGAVGQPQHF. The CDR3 DNA is TGTGCCAGTAGTATGTGGGGGGCCGTCGGTCAGCCCCAGCATTTT.